Following are 9 T cell receptor beta chains from one sample sequenced in a study of PD-1 blockade in mismatch repair-deficient tumors. Generated by immunoSEQ multiplex PCR, the TCRdb table keeps only in-frame clones and is missing some. The sample lists about 84,000 clones; roughly 80% were seen once. Specimen: peripheral blood, collected 12 weeks after starting pembrolizumab. Receptor source: an adult with mismatch repair-deficient cancer.

This clone was detected only a few times. Mismatch with germline at one junction end may stem from a read error. The chain has TRBV7-7 and TRBJ2-5; 7 bases are shared with TRBD1. CDR1 SSHAT and CDR2 FNYEAQ come from the germline V gene (reference sequence). The CDR3 contains 14 residues. CDR3 sequence reads: CASSLATGLETQYF. The CDR3 nucleotides are TGTGCTAGCAGCTTAGCGACAGGGTTGGAGACCCAGTACTTC.

The J gene is TRBJ2-7, the V gene TRBV2; D may be TRBD1 (5 bases). V was trimmed by 7 bases and J by 2 bases, leaving 15 bases between them. Germline-derived CDR1 and CDR2 are SNHLY and FYNNEI. The CDR3 spans 14 residues. In DNA, the CDR3 is TGTGCCAGCACTCGACAGAAACTACCCTACGAGCAGTACTTC. Amino acid sequence: CASTRQKLPYEQYF.

The V call is TRBV5-1, the J call TRBJ1-1, with D perhaps TRBD1 (5 bases). Trimming shortened V by 3 bases and J by 1 base, and 19 bases separated the two germline ends. The CDR3 has 17 residues. Per the germline V gene, CDR1 is SGHRS and CDR2 is YFSETQ. The CDR3 protein is CASSWGDATGWNTEAFF. CDR3 DNA sequence: TGCGCCAGCAGCTGGGGGGACGCGACGGGGTGGAACACTGAAGCTTTCTTT.

The J gene is TRBJ1-1, the V gene TRBV7-9, with TRBD1 identical over 7 bases. The CDR3 consists of 14 residues. V was pared by 5 bases and J by 5 bases, with 8 bases of the junction left unmatched. The germline gives CDR1 SEHNR, CDR2 FQNEAQ (reference sequence). The CDR3: CASSTTVQGTEAFF. The CDR3, as DNA: TGTGCCAGCAGCACAACGGTACAGGGGACTGAAGCTTTCTTT.

This chain uses TRBV30 with TRBJ2-7; D may be TRBD1 (5 bases). With 7 bases removed from V and 6 bases from J, the gap between germline ends came to 19 bases. The CDR3 has 13 amino acids. The V gene's germline CDR1 is GTSNPN and CDR2 SVGIG (reference sequence). The CDR3 DNA reads as TGTGCCTCGGCGCAGGGAAAGGTTGGCGAGCAGTACTTC. It translates to CASAQGKVGEQYF.

This sequence joins TRBV11-1 and TRBJ2-5, with 7 bases aligning to TRBD2. V dropped 1 base and J dropped 6; count of bases not matched to a gene: 11. The CDR3 runs to 16 residues. Germline V gene lookup returns CDR1 SGHAT and CDR2 FQDESV (reference sequence). DNA for the CDR3: TGTGCCAGCAGCTTAGGGGACGGCGGGGGAAAGAAGACCCAGTACTTC. Protein sequence: CASSLGDGGGKKTQYF.

CDR3 in amino acids: CASRPTGTGSYEQYF. The DNA of the CDR3 is TGTGCCAGCAGACCAACAGGGACCGGTTCCTACGAGCAGTACTTC. The chain combines TRBV7-9 with TRBJ2-7, with D tentatively TRBD1 (6 bases). V lost 6 bases, J lost 1 base, and 16 bases lay in between. Looked up from germline, CDR1 is SEHNR and CDR2 is FQNEAQ (reference sequence). The CDR3 sequence is 15 residues long.

The chain links TRBV6-6 to TRBJ1-4, with 7 bases fitting TRBD1. CDR1 is MNHNY and CDR2 is SVGAGI in the germline V gene (reference sequence). There are 14 residues in the CDR3. V trimming: 2 bases; J trimming: 7 bases; junction bases outside the gene matches: 4. The CDR3 spells CASSYVGGFEKLFF. CDR3 nucleotide sequence: TGTGCCAGCAGTTACGTAGGGGGCTTTGAAAAACTGTTTTTT.

The V gene is TRBV19, the J gene TRBJ2-3; 9 bases agree with TRBD2. The V and J ends lost 6 bases and 4 bases, in that order; junction bases with no gene match: 5. The CDR3 spans 14 residues. Germline lookup yields CDR1 LNHDA and CDR2 SQIVND (reference sequence). The CDR3 nucleotides read TGTGCCAGTAGGGCGGGAGGGTTCGCAGATACGCAGTATTTT. This sequence encodes CASRAGGFADTQYF.